These T cell receptor beta chains were read from a single sample in a study of graft-versus-host responses after intestinal transplantation. Libraries were prepared by immunoSEQ multiplex PCR; TCRdb keeps only in-frame clonotypes and omits some of them. Here the sample spans 20,000 or so clones, approximately 80% being singletons. The sequencing here drew on PBMCs, taken 14 days after transplant. The receptors stem from a human patient who received an intestinal transplant, so some T cells may come from the graft donor. The CDR3 runs from the conserved cysteine through the conserved F or W. A D gene is named only where the DNA matches it firmly. Part of the rows lack a size; the others show once, few, many or a class for expanded clones.

j_call d_call clone_size v_call cdr3_nt cdr3_aa
TRBJ2-7 - - TRBV27 TGTGCCAGCAGTTTACGGGACTTAAACTACGAGCAGTACTTC CASSLRDLNYEQYF
TRBJ1-2 - few TRBV15 TGTGCCACCAGCAAGGACCTTCATGGCTACACCTTC CATSKDLHGYTF
TRBJ2-1 TRBD2 - TRBV13 TGTGCCAGCAGCCCTGAGGCGGGAGATGAGCAGTTCTTC CASSPEAGDEQFF
TRBJ2-1 - - TRBV7-3 TGTGCCAGCAGTCAAAACATCAGGGGAAGCTCCTACAATGAGCAGTTCTTC CASSQNIRGSSYNEQFF
TRBJ2-5 - few TRBV7-6 TGTGCCAGCAGCACTAGTGGGACCCAGTACTTC CASSTSGTQYF
TRBJ1-1 TRBD1 - TRBV6-5 TGTGCCAGCAGGAACTCCAGGGGGCGAGGGACTGAAGCTTTCTTT CASRNSRGRGTEAFF
TRBJ1-2 - - TRBV28 TGTGCCAGCAGTTTATGGAGCATCCTCAACTATGGCTACACCTTC CASSLWSILNYGYTF
TRBJ1-6 - - TRBV4-2 TGTGCCAGCAGCCACTCAGCGGTCCCTGGGGGCACCACTCGAAATTCACCCCTCCACTTT CASSHSAVPGGTTRNSPLHF
TRBJ2-1 TRBD2 - TRBV6-1 TGTGCCAGCAGCGGACTGCCCAGCGGGGCGGAGCAGTTCTTC CASSGLPSGAEQFF
TRBJ2-7 TRBD2 few TRBV27 TGTGCCACCCAGCGGGGGGGAACCTACGAGCAGTACTTC CATQRGGTYEQYF